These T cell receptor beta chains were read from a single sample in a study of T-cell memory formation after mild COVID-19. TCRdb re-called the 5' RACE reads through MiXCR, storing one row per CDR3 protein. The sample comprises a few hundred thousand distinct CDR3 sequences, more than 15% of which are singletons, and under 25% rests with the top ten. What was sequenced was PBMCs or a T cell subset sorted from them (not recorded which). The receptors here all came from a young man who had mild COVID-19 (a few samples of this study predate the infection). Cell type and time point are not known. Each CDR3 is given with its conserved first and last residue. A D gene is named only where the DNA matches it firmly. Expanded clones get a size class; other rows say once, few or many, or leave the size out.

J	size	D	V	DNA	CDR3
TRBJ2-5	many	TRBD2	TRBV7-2	TGTGCCAGCAGCCGTAGCGGGGTGGAGACCCAGTACTTC	CASSRSGVETQYF
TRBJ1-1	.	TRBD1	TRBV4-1	TGCGCCAGCAGCCAAGAACCGGGACAGCAGGCCGGGGCTTTCTTT	CASSQEPGQQAGAFF
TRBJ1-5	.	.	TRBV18	TGTGCCAGCTCACCACCCGCGGGAGGGGATCAGCCCCAGCATTTT	CASSPPAGGDQPQHF
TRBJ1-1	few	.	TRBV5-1	TGCGCCAGCAGCTGGGACCTGGGTACTGAAGCTTTCTTT	CASSWDLGTEAFF
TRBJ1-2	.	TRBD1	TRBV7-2	TGTGCCAGCAGCTTCCGGGACAGGGTGTATGGCTACACCTTC	CASSFRDRVYGYTF
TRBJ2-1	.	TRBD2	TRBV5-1	TGCGCCAGCACTCGACTAGCTAGCTTCGGTGAGCAGTTCTTC	CASTRLASFGEQFF
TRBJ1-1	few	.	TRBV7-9	TGTGCCAGCAGCTCGTACCGGGGAGCTATGGACAGGAACACTGAAGCTTTCTTT	CASSSYRGAMDRNTEAFF
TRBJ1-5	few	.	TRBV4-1	TGCGCCAGCAGCCAAGATAGGGCAGGGAAGAATCAGCCCCAGCATTTT	CASSQDRAGKNQPQHF
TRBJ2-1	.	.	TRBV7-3	TGTGCCAGCAGCCTCAGGGCCTCGCGGGAGCAGTTCTTC	CASSLRASREQFF
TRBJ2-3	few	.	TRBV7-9	TGTGCCAGCAGCTTAGGGGACCTTGTCGAAAATACGCAGTATTTT	CASSLGDLVENTQYF
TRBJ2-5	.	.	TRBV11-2	TGTGCCAGCAGCTCACCTAAAAGGGAGGCCAACCAAGAGACCCAGTACTTC	CASSSPKREANQETQYF
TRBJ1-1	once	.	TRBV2	TGTGCCAGCGGGAAAGTTACAGGGCCTCCTGAAGCTTTCTTT	CASGKVTGPPEAFF
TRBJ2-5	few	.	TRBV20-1	TGCAGTGCGCCACGAGTACAAGAGACCCAGTACTTC	CSAPRVQETQYF
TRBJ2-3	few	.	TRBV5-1	TGCGCCAGCAGCTTGGCCTTCGGGGGCACAGATACGCAGTATTTT	CASSLAFGGTDTQYF
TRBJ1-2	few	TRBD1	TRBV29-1	TGCAGCGTTGAGGCTTGGACAGGGGAGGATGGCTACACCTTC	CSVEAWTGEDGYTF
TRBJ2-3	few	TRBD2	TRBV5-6	TGTGCCAGCAGCTTGGCCGAGTTCGGGGGGAAGGCCACAGATACGCAGTATTTT	CASSLAEFGGKATDTQYF
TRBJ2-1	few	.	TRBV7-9	TGTGCCAGCAGCCAGTGGGGGGAGCAGTTCTTC	CASSQWGEQFF
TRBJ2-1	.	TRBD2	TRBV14	TGTGCCAGCAGCCAAGATTTAAGCGGGGGGGTATCCGGGCAGTTCTTC	CASSQDLSGGVSGQFF
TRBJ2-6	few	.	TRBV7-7	TGTGCTAGCAGCTTAGGAGCGGTAGGCTCTGGGGCCAACGTCCTGACTTTC	CASSLGAVGSGANVLTF